Following are 2 T cell receptor beta chains from one sample sequenced in a study of blood T cell repertoires in COVID-19. TCRdb's copy holds only in-frame clones and misses some; the assay was immunoSEQ multiplex PCR. The sample has 200,000 to 250,000 clones, 84% seen once. Sequenced: peripheral blood. The receptors were gathered from an elderly woman with COVID-19, enrolled during active disease.

The chain has TRBV24-1 and TRBJ2-2; D possibly corresponds to TRBD2 (6 bases). V lost 4 bases and J 3 bases, leaving 11 bases between the germline ends. In germline, CDR1 is KGHDR, CDR2 SFDVKD. This CDR3 has 15 residues. The CDR3 bases are TGTGCCACCAGTGACCACTGGAGGGACACCGGGGAGCTGTTTTTT. Amino acids: CATSDHWRDTGELFF.

The chain combines TRBV5-6 with TRBJ2-7; TRBD1 matches at 7 bases. J was trimmed by 5 bases and V by 3 bases; bases with no gene match: 8. CDR1 is SGHDT, CDR2 YYEEEE, per germline. The CDR3 has 14 residues. CDR3 sequence (DNA): TGTGCCAGCAGCTCGACAGGGAGACGCCACGAGCAGTACTTC. As protein: CASSSTGRRHEQYF. The whole variable domain, remainder taken from reference TRBV5-6 and TRBJ2-7, is DAGVTQSPTHLIKTRGQQVTLRCSPKSGHDTVSWYQQALGQGPQFIFQYYEEEERQRGNFPDRFSGHQFPNYSSELNVNALLLGDSALYLCASSSTGRRHEQYFGPGTRLTVT.